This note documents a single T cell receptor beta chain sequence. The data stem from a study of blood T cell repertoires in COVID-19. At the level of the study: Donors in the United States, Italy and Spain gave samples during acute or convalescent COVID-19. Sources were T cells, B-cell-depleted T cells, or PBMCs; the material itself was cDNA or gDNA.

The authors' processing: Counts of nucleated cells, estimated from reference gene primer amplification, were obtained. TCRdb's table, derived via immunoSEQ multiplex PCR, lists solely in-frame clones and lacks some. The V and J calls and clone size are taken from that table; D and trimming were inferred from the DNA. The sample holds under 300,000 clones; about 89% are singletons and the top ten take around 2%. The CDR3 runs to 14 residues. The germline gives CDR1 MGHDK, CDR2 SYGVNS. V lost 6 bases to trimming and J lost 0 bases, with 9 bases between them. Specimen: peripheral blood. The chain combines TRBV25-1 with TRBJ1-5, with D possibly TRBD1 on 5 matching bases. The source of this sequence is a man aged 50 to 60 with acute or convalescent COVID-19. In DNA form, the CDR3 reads TGTGCCAGCAGAGACAGTTATAGCAATCAGCCCCAGCATTTT. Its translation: CASRDSYSNQPQHF. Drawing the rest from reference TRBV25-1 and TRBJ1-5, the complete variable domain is EADIYQTPRYLVIGTGKKITLECSQTMGHDKMYWYQQDPGMELHLIHYSYGVNSTEKGDLSSESTVSRIRTEHFPLTLESARPSHTSQYLCASRDSYSNQPQHFGDGTRLSIL.